A selection of T cell receptor beta chains follows, all from one sample in a study of T cells after yellow fever vaccination. TCRdb reanalysed the 5' RACE reads using MiXCR and keeps one entry per CDR3 protein. The sample includes some 320,000 distinct CDR3 sequences, 7.5% to 9% of them seen just once. Source: CD4+ T cells sorted from PBMCs, taken 5 days after the yellow fever booster vaccination. The origin of the receptors is a man aged 18 to 30 who received the YFV17D yellow fever vaccine. Both conserved end residues are part of each CDR3. D genes are given only for firm matches. Only some rows state a clone size, as once, few, many or a class for expanded clones.

CDR3 length	D gene	V gene	clone size	J gene	CDR3 protein	CDR3 DNA
15	TRBD1	TRBV6-2/TRBV6-3	few	TRBJ1-5	CASSHRDRGGQPQHF	TGTGCCAGCAGTCACCGGGACAGGGGTGGTCAGCCCCAGCATTTT
13	NA	TRBV10-1	many	TRBJ1-5	CASSRGLDQPQHF	TGCGCCAGCAGTAGAGGGTTGGATCAGCCCCAGCATTTT
16	NA	TRBV12-3/TRBV12-4	few	TRBJ2-2	CASSPRGRVDTGELFF	TGTGCCAGCAGTCCCCGGGGAAGGGTGGACACCGGGGAGCTGTTTTTT
15	NA	TRBV7-3	few	TRBJ2-7	CASSLSGVESDEQYF	TGTGCCAGCAGCTTAAGCGGAGTGGAATCGGACGAGCAGTACTTC
13	NA	TRBV12-5	few	TRBJ1-1	CASGLVGDTEAFF	TGTGCTAGTGGTTTGGTAGGGGACACTGAAGCTTTCTTT
16	TRBD1	TRBV5-1	few	TRBJ2-2	CASSPGTGINTGELFF	TGCGCCAGCAGCCCGGGGACAGGGATCAACACCGGGGAGCTGTTTTTT
14	NA	TRBV7-2	NA	TRBJ2-5	CASSGQGPQETQYF	TGTGCCAGCAGTGGTCAGGGGCCCCAAGAGACCCAGTACTTC
13	NA	TRBV5-1	medium-sized	TRBJ2-3	CASSPDRTDTQYF	TGCGCCAGCAGCCCCGACCGCACAGATACGCAGTATTTT
15	NA	TRBV28	few	TRBJ2-5	CASSFGRSYRETQYF	TGTGCCAGCAGTTTCGGCAGAAGCTATCGAGAGACCCAGTACTTC
14	NA	TRBV5-4	once	TRBJ2-5	CASSSTAGPETQYF	TGTGCCAGCAGCTCCACTGCCGGGCCTGAGACCCAGTACTTC
15	TRBD2	TRBV6-5	many	TRBJ2-3	CASSRGRGGGDTQYF	TGTGCCAGCAGCCGAGGGCGGGGGGGCGGTGATACGCAGTATTTT
17	TRBD2	TRBV11-2	NA	TRBJ2-3	CAIPGAGGLGGTDTQYF	TGTGCCATCCCGGGAGCGGGGGGGCTGGGGGGCACAGATACGCAGTATTTT
14	NA	TRBV7-9	many	TRBJ2-1	CASSFGSPYNEQFF	TGTGCCAGCAGTTTCGGGTCTCCCTACAATGAGCAGTTCTTC
15	NA	TRBV15	NA	TRBJ1-2	CATSIGRDSSYGYTF	TGTGCCACCAGCATCGGGCGGGATTCCTCCTATGGCTACACCTTC
16	NA	TRBV4-1	NA	TRBJ2-5	CASSQEQVVWKETQYF	TGCGCCAGCAGCCAAGAGCAGGTGGTGTGGAAAGAGACCCAGTACTTC
16	NA	TRBV18	NA	TRBJ1-1	CASSPNPLAANTEAFF	TGTGCCAGCTCACCAAACCCCCTGGCAGCTAACACTGAAGCTTTCTTT
13	NA	TRBV12-3/TRBV12-4	few	TRBJ2-5	CASSLWELETQYF	TGTGCCAGCAGTTTGTGGGAGTTGGAGACCCAGTACTTC
17	TRBD2	TRBV18	few	TRBJ2-1	CASSPPYGGSSYNEQFF	TGTGCCAGCTCACCGCCCTACGGGGGGAGCTCCTACAATGAGCAGTTCTTC